The T cell receptor (beta chain) described here comes from a study of cytomegalovirus exposure and HLA in healthy donors. Both 60 Vbeta primers and 13 Jbeta primers went into the PCR. Produced via immunoSEQ multiplex PCR; TCRdb's table is partial and in-frame only. The data hold about 64,000 clones, with roughly 65% observed a single time. V dropped 5 bases and J dropped 3; count of bases not matched to a gene: 4. The V gene's germline CDR1 is MNHEY and CDR2 SMNVEV (reference sequence). This CDR3 has 15 residues. This clone turned up a few times. The origin of this receptor is a male donor in good health and CMV-seropositive. This rearrangement joins TRBV27 to TRBJ1-5; 10 bases fit TRBD1. The source material was PBMCs. The DNA of the CDR3 is TGTGCCAGCAGTGGACAGGGGGGGTACAATCAGCCCCAGCATTTT. Residues: CASSGQGGYNQPQHF.